These 17 T cell receptor beta chains were all obtained from the same sample, sequenced in a study of Graves' ophthalmopathy and Graves' hyperthyroidism. Investigators amplified TCR beta CDR3 regions from RNA transcripts. HTBI-primed first-round RT-PCR preceded second-round multiplex PCR. TCRdb called the multiplex PCR reads again in MiXCR, with one record for every CDR3 protein. The sample consists of roughly 600,000 distinct CDR3 sequences, under 40% of them appearing once. The material sequenced was peripheral blood or thyroid tissue (not recorded which). The origin of the receptors is an adult man with Graves' hyperthyroidism.

This clonotype was picked up many times. This chain connects TRBV7-2 to TRBJ2-7; 7 bases are shared with TRBD1. Germline loops: CDR1 SGHTA, CDR2 FQGNSA. The CDR3 length is 12 residues. The V gene end was trimmed by 6 bases and the J gene end by 5 bases; junction bases not matched to a gene: 4. The CDR3 DNA is TGTGCCAGCAGTCAAGGGGGCCACGAGCAGTACTTC. It encodes CASSQGGHEQYF.

There are many counts of this clonotype. This rearrangement joins TRBV20-1 to TRBJ1-5; 8 bases align to TRBD1. There are 14 residues in the CDR3. Trimming removed 3 bases from V and 2 bases from J; junction bases left unmatched: 3. CDR1 is DFQATT and CDR2 is SNEGSKA in the germline V gene (reference sequence). The CDR3 reads CSARQGAGNQPQHF. DNA for the CDR3: TGCAGTGCTAGGCAGGGGGCTGGCAATCAGCCCCAGCATTTT.

This clonotype was seen more than once but under ten times. This rearrangement joins TRBV20-1 to TRBJ2-1, with D possibly called TRBD1 or TRBD2 (5 bases each). V was pared by 3 bases and J by 6 bases, with 12 bases between. Germline V gene lookup returns CDR1 DFQATT and CDR2 SNEGSKA (reference sequence). The CDR3 consists of 13 residues. The CDR3 DNA is TGCAGTGCTAGGGGGCTGAGGGTCAATGAGCAGTTCTTC. Translating gives CSARGLRVNEQFF.

The chain combines TRBV2 with TRBJ2-7; the match to TRBD1 covers 9 bases. Germline V lookup: CDR1 SNHLY, CDR2 FYNNEI. CDR3 length: 15 residues. With 6 bases clipped from V and 7 bases from J, the junction kept 13 bases outside the gene matches. This CDR3 reads CASSPRTGARNEQYF. Here the CDR3 DNA reads TGTGCCAGCAGCCCCCGGACAGGGGCTCGCAATGAGCAGTACTTC.

J is TRBJ2-7 and V is TRBV5-1, with D tentatively TRBD1 (5 bases). Trimming left V 4 bases short and J 3 bases short, with 14 bases between. The CDR3 spans 14 residues. From germline, CDR1 is SGHRS and CDR2 YFSETQ. CDR3 loop: CASSPSGYLYEQYF. The CDR3 DNA follows: TGCGCCAGCAGCCCGTCAGGGTATCTCTACGAGCAGTACTTC.

This chain connects TRBV25-1 to TRBJ1-6; TRBD1 aligns across 9 bases. The CDR3 contains 15 residues. Germline V gene lookup returns CDR1 MGHDK and CDR2 SYGVNS. With 5 bases clipped from V and 10 bases from J, the junction kept 9 bases outside the gene matches. DNA for the CDR3: TGTGCCAGCAGTTTAGGTCGGGACAGGGCATCACCCCTCCACTTT. Protein: CASSLGRDRASPLHF.

The chain has TRBV20-1 and TRBJ2-2; the D gene is possibly TRBD2 (6 bases). Germline V gives CDR1 DFQATT, CDR2 SNEGSKA (reference sequence). Trimming stripped 0 bases from V and 5 bases from J, with 13 bases between. CDR3 size: 15 residues. The CDR3 coding sequence is TGCAGTGCTAGAGATAATATAGGGAGGACCGGGGAGCTGTTTTTT. This encodes CSARDNIGRTGELFF.

This clonotype came up many times. V and J are TRBV11-2 and TRBJ1-2; D call uncertain. The CDR3 length is 12 residues. Germline values: CDR1 SGHAT, CDR2 FQNNGV. V lost 3 bases and J lost 8, with 10 bases in between. The CDR3 DNA follows: TGTGCCAGCAGCTTCGGCAGCCGGGGCTACACCTTC. It is translated as CASSFGSRGYTF.

The chain links TRBV10-2 to TRBJ2-1; possible D gene TRBD2, 6 bases. The germline CDR1 and CDR2 sequences are WSHSY and SAAADI. The CDR3 is made up of 13 amino acids. The V end was cut by 10 bases, the J end by 10 bases, with 20 bases between. This CDR3 is CATLGRLDWEQFF. The DNA of the CDR3 is TGCGCCACCTTAGGGCGACTAGACTGGGAGCAGTTCTTC.

This clonotype has a count of ten or more. The V gene is TRBV6-6, the J gene TRBJ1-5; TRBD1 matches at 8 bases. V lost 4 bases, J lost 7 bases, and 9 bases stayed unmatched. CDR1 and CDR2 from the germline V gene are MNHNY and SVGAGI (reference sequence). The CDR3 has 15 residues. CDR3 protein: CASSSATGVSQPQHF. CDR3 coding DNA: TGTGCCAGCAGTTCCGCGACAGGGGTTAGCCAGCCCCAGCATTTT.

V and J are TRBV28 and TRBJ1-4, with D possibly matching TRBD1 (5 bases). The germline V gene has CDR1 MDHEN and CDR2 SYDVKM. V lost 11 bases and J lost 8, with 12 bases in between. CDR3 length equals 11 residues. In DNA, the CDR3 is TGTGCCGGCGGGACGGAAGAAAAACTGTTTTTT. As protein: CAGGTEEKLFF.

This clonotype was found many times. The CDR3 sequence: CSVEGFYGYTF. CDR3 in DNA: TGCAGCGTTGAGGGTTTCTATGGCTACACCTTC. V and J are TRBV29-1 and TRBJ1-2; D uncertain. Germline CDR1 and CDR2: SQVTM and ANQGSEA. Trimming took off 3 bases at V and 4 bases at J, with 6 bases between the two ends. The CDR3 runs to 11 residues.

This clonotype came up many times. This sequence joins TRBV20-1 and TRBJ1-2; TRBD1 aligns across 10 bases. Germline-derived CDR1 and CDR2 are DFQATT and SNEGSKA (reference sequence). There are 15 residues in the CDR3. V trimming: 1 base; J trimming: 1 base; junction bases outside the gene matches: 3. The CDR3 DNA follows: TGCAGTGCTAGAGCTGGGACAGGGGATAACTATGGCTACACCTTC. Translation gives CSARAGTGDNYGYTF.

The chain is built from TRBV2 and TRBJ1-4, with D uncertain. This CDR3 is 13 amino acids long. Trimming cost V 4 bases and J 8 bases, with 11 bases left between them. The germline gives CDR1 SNHLY, CDR2 FYNNEI. CDR3: CASSARVSEKLFF. CDR3 in DNA: TGTGCCAGCAGTGCACGAGTGTCAGAAAAACTGTTTTTT.

The genes are TRBV10-3 and TRBJ1-2; the D gene is possibly TRBD1 (6 bases). This CDR3 spans 15 amino acids. Trimming shortened V by 3 bases and J by 7 bases, and 18 bases separated the two germline ends. Germline V gene lookup returns CDR1 ENHRY and CDR2 SYGVKD. CDR3 DNA: TGTGCCATCAGTGAAGTAGCGGGGGCGGTTAGTGGCTACACCTTC. This gives the protein CAISEVAGAVSGYTF.

The rearrangement uses TRBV15 and TRBJ2-3, with TRBD2 matching 8 bases. Unmatched junction bases numbered 4, after V lost 0 bases and J lost 5 bases. CDR1 LNHNV and CDR2 YYDKDF come from the germline V gene (reference sequence). The CDR3 contains 15 residues. The CDR3 protein is CATSRDRAGGDTQYF. For the CDR3, the DNA is TGTGCCACCAGCAGAGATCGGGCGGGGGGAGATACGCAGTATTTT.

For this clonotype: Likely a read error: the CDR3 ends without its conserved phenylalanine or tryptophan. No DNA is shown, since the ends of the CDR3 on it are uncertain; the CDR3 is the one TCRdb lists. The chain couples TRBV5-4 to TRBJ1-6. The CDR3 length is 8 residues, termini included. The germline V gene encodes CDR1 SGHNT and CDR2 YYREEE (reference sequence). The CDR3 loop reads CASSLGAV.